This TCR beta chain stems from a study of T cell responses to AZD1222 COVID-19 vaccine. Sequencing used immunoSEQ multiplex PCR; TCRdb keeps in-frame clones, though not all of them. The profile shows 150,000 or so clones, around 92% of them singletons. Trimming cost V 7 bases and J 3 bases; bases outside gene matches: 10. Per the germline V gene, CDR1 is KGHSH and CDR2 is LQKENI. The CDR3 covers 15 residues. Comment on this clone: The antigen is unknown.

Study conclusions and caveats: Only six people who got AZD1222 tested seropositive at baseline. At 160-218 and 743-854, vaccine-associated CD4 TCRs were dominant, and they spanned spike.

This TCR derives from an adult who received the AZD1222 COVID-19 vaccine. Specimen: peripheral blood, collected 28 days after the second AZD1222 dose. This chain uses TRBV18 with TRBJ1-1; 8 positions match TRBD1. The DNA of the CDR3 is TGTGCCAGCTTACCCCAGACAGGGGCGGACACTGAAGCTTTCTTT. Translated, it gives CASLPQTGADTEAFF.